This TCR beta chain derives from a study of blood T cell repertoires in COVID-19. Study-wide background: The cDNA or gDNA used as material had been derived from T cells, B-cell-depleted T cells, or PBMCs.

The CDR3 sequence is 16 residues long. Germline V CDR1 and CDR2: SGHTA, FQGNSA. Losses at the gene ends were 5 bases for V and 4 bases for J; bases not matched to a gene: 7. In the study's own analysis: Researchers report that nucleated cell counts were estimated from reference gene primer amplification. The method was immunoSEQ multiplex PCR; TCRdb's version includes in-frame clones alone and lacks a portion of them. Clone size and the V and J calls come from that table; the DNA yielded D and trimming. The repertoire holds under 90,000 clones, with 70% to 80% as singletons. The sample taken for sequencing was peripheral blood. The rearrangement links TRBV7-2 to TRBJ2-3, with 12 bases that match TRBD2. The clonotype originates from a human donor in a cohort sampled during active COVID-19. CDR3 sequence: CASSVGLAGKADTQYF. As DNA, the CDR3 is TGTGCCAGCAGCGTTGGACTAGCGGGGAAGGCAGATACGCAGTATTTT.